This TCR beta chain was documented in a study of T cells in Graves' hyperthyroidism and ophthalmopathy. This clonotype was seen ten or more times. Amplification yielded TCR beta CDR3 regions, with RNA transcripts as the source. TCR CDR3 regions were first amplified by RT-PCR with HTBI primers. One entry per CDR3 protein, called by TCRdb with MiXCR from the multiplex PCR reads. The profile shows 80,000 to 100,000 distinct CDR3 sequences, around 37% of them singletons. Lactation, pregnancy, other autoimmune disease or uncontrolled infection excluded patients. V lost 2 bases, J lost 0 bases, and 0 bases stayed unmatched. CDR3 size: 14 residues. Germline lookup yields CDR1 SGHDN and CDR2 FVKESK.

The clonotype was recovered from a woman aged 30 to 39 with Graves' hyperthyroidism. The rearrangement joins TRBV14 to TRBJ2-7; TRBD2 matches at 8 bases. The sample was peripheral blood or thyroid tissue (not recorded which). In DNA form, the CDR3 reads TGTGCCAGCAGCCAAACTAGCGGCTCCTACGAGCAGTACTTC. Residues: CASSQTSGSYEQYF.